Shown below are 2 T cell receptor beta chains from a single sample sequenced in a study of identical twins. TCRdb reprocessed the 5' RACE reads with MiXCR, giving one entry per CDR3 protein. The sample has about 890,000 distinct CDR3 sequences, roughly an eighth seen once. The data were also submitted as part of a second study, on yellow fever vaccine responses in identical twins.

Material for sequencing was PBMCs. These receptors came from a woman under 30 in good health.

The rearrangement joins TRBV7-2 to TRBJ2-3; no clear D gene. The CDR3 runs 14 residues. Germline CDR1 and CDR2: SGHTA and FQGNSA. The V gene lost 3 bases and the J gene lost 6 bases, with 13 bases spanning the gap. The CDR3 here is CASSLRFLGDTQYF. The CDR3 nucleotides are TGTGCCAGCAGCTTGAGGTTCTTGGGGGATACGCAGTATTTT.

This clonotype turned up a few times. The chain uses TRBV6-1 and TRBJ1-4, with TRBD1 identical over 7 bases. The V segment lost 4 bases and the J segment 8 bases; nucleotides outside the gene matches: 10. The CDR3 totals 15 residues. Per germline, CDR1 MNHNS and CDR2 SASEGT. This CDR3 reads CASSVGTAFYEKLFF. CDR3 bases: TGTGCCAGCAGTGTGGGGACAGCGTTCTACGAAAAACTGTTTTTT.